This T cell receptor beta chain was captured by sequencing in a study of shared clonotypes between healthy human individuals. Study-wide results and limits: Non-shared clonotypes showed lower generation probabilities than clonotypes common to all four donors.

Per the study methods: With immunoSEQ giving junction-only sequences and no quality scores, filtering differed. Libraries were prepared by immunoSEQ multiplex PCR; TCRdb keeps only in-frame clonotypes and omits some of them. The V and J calls and clone size were taken over from that table, and D and trimming were inferred from the DNA. Among some 790,000 clones listed, over 55% were seen once. Points on this clone: Its antigen is undetermined.

Donors, healthy HIV-negative adults, lacked recent acute infections or vaccinations. This receptor was identified in a woman in her 30s in good health. Sequenced input: memory CD4+ T cells sorted from blood. Subset here: CD45RA-negative fraction.

This CDR3 reads CASSQVFGTDVYGYTF. CDR3 coding DNA: TGCGCCAGCAGCCAAGTATTTGGGACGGATGTCTATGGCTACACCTTC. The J gene is TRBJ1-2, the V gene TRBV4-1; tentative D call: TRBD1 (5 bases). This CDR3 has 16 residues. Germline CDR1 is MGHRA and CDR2 is YSYEKL. With 1 base removed from V and 4 bases from J, the gap between germline ends came to 16 bases.